This passage covers 13 T cell receptor beta chains from one sample sequenced in a study of T cell changes during pregnancy in multiple sclerosis. Sequenced by immunoSEQ multiplex PCR; TCRdb stores in-frame clones only, minus some. Counted here are around 35,000 clones, roughly 90% occurring once; the ten biggest clones make up under 5%. Material: CD8+ T cells from peripheral blood mononuclear cells, obtained after pregnancy. These receptors were obtained from a female donor with multiple sclerosis, enrolled in a pregnancy study.

The chain carries TRBV7-9 and TRBJ2-3, with a tentative D call TRBD2 (6 bases). Germline V gene data show CDR1 as SEHNR and CDR2 as FQNEAQ (reference sequence). This CDR3 is 16 amino acids long. Trimming cost V 5 bases and J 1 base, with 16 bases left between them. In DNA, the CDR3 is TGTGCCAGCAGCCAAGATCAGGCTAGCGGCACAGATACGCAGTATTTT. This encodes CASSQDQASGTDTQYF.

The gene calls are TRBV5-6 and TRBJ1-2; D gene unclear. The V end lost 0 bases, the J end lost 4 bases, and 7 bases lay between the germline ends. Germline CDR1 reads SGHDT; CDR2 reads YYEEEE. CDR3 length equals 13 residues. In DNA, the CDR3 is TGTGCCAGCAGCTTGGGGCGGGGCTATGGCTACACCTTC. It encodes CASSLGRGYGYTF.

This rearrangement joins TRBV9 to TRBJ2-5, with a possible D match to TRBD2 (6 bases). Trimming left V 0 bases short and J 2 bases short, with 8 bases between. The CDR3 spans 14 residues. Germline assignment: CDR1 SGDLS and CDR2 YYNGEE. The CDR3 spells CASSVAGTQETQYF. CDR3 coding DNA: TGTGCCAGCAGCGTAGCGGGGACTCAAGAGACCCAGTACTTC. The full variable domain, completed using reference TRBV9 and TRBJ2-5, is DSGVTQTPKHLITATGQRVTLRCSPRSGDLSVYWYQQSLDQGLQFLIQYYNGEERAKGNILERFSAQQFPDLHSELNLSSLELGDSALYFCASSVAGTQETQYFGPGTRLLVL.

Only a few counts were recorded for this clone. This chain joins TRBV4-2 and TRBJ1-1; D unclear. The CDR3 consists of 17 residues. Trimming stripped 1 base from V and 0 bases from J, with 15 bases between. CDR1 LGHNA and CDR2 YNFKEQ come from the germline V gene. The CDR3 DNA follows: TGTGCCAGCAGCCAAGTCGGAGGGCAGCTCTTGAACACTGAAGCTTTCTTT. Its protein product is CASSQVGGQLLNTEAFF.

The V and J genes are TRBV9 and TRBJ2-1, with 8 bases lining up with TRBD2. The junction had 5 bases not matched to a gene; V was cut back by 0 bases and J by 6 bases. This CDR3 contains 15 residues. Looked up from germline, CDR1 is SGDLS and CDR2 is YYNGEE. The CDR3 bases are TGTGCCAGCAGCGTAGCAGCGGGGGCACTCAATGAGCAGTTCTTC. Translation: CASSVAAGALNEQFF.

This chain uses TRBV9 with TRBJ2-7; 7 bases line up with TRBD2. The CDR3 spans 15 residues. The junction had 5 bases not matched to a gene; V was cut back by 0 bases and J by 2 bases. Germline V CDR1 and CDR2: SGDLS, YYNGEE. CDR3 nucleotide sequence: TGTGCCAGCAGCGTAGGGGGAGGGCAGGCCTACGAGCAGTACTTC. Amino acid sequence: CASSVGGGQAYEQYF.

V usage is TRBV4-3 and J usage is TRBJ2-7, with D unresolved. The length of the CDR3 is 14 residues. V lost 1 base and J 2 bases, leaving 9 bases between the germline ends. CDR1 is LGHNA, CDR2 YSLEER, per germline. The CDR3 DNA is TGCGCCAGCAGCCAAGTACCCAGTGCCTACGAGCAGTACTTC. This sequence encodes CASSQVPSAYEQYF.

This clone was seen a single time. The chain links TRBV2 to TRBJ2-7; perhaps TRBD2 as D (6 bases). The CDR3 is 14 residues long. The germline V and J ends were trimmed by 7 bases and 5 bases, with 18 bases remaining between them. CDR1 SNHLY and CDR2 FYNNEI come from the germline V gene. The CDR3 loop reads CASILLGGFDEQYF. The CDR3 nucleotides are TGTGCCAGCATTCTCCTCGGGGGATTCGACGAGCAGTACTTC.

V is TRBV19 and J is TRBJ2-6; D is ambiguous. Between the trimmed V and J ends, which lost 3 bases and 2 bases, there was a span of 5 bases. This CDR3 spans 14 amino acids. Germline assignment: CDR1 LNHDA and CDR2 SQIVND (reference sequence). CDR3 protein: CASSISAGANVLTF. Here the CDR3 DNA reads TGTGCCAGTAGTATTTCAGCTGGGGCCAACGTCCTGACTTTC.

The chain carries TRBV6-5 and TRBJ1-6; D remains unclear. Between the trimmed V and J ends, which lost 0 bases and 2 bases, there was a span of 5 bases. Germline values: CDR1 MNHEY, CDR2 SVGAGI. The CDR3 extends over 15 amino acids. For the CDR3, the DNA is TGTGCCAGCAGTTACTCGCCTACCTATAATTCACCCCTCCACTTT. Its translation: CASSYSPTYNSPLHF.

The V call is TRBV6-4, the J call TRBJ2-1; 14 nucleotides match TRBD2. Germline lookup yields CDR1 MRHNA and CDR2 SNTAGT. This CDR3 comprises 14 residues. J lost 8 bases, V lost 4 bases, and 1 base had no gene match. The CDR3 loop is CASSGLAGGHEQFF. CDR3 sequence (DNA): TGTGCCAGCAGTGGACTAGCGGGGGGGCATGAGCAGTTCTTC.

The chain is built from TRBV9 and TRBJ1-1; weak D call: TRBD1 (6 bases). The germline V gene encodes CDR1 SGDLS and CDR2 YYNGEE. The CDR3 consists of 15 residues. V was trimmed by 3 bases and J by 3 bases, leaving 15 bases between them. CDR3 nucleotide sequence: TGTGCCAGCAGCGACCTACAGGGCTGGGACACTGAAGCTTTCTTT. Amino acid sequence: CASSDLQGWDTEAFF.

The chain employs TRBV12-5 and TRBJ1-2; D is possibly TRBD1 (6 bases). This CDR3 contains 16 residues. Trimming stripped 6 bases from V and 6 bases from J, with 23 bases between. CDR1 and CDR2 (germline): LGHNT, FRNRAP. The CDR3 DNA reads as TGTGCTAGTGGATCTCAGAGGACAGTATTATTGGATGGCTACACCTTC. Translating it yields CASGSQRTVLLDGYTF.